This entry is about one T cell receptor beta chain. Its antigen remains unidentified. The record originates from a study of long-term antiretroviral therapy in people with HIV. Runs used v3.0 of the immunoSEQ assay and were done at survey level. Sequencing was performed with immunoSEQ multiplex PCR; in TCRdb, only in-frame clones are kept and a portion is missing. Of roughly 13,000 clones in the sample, around four fifths are singletons; the top ten hold around 18%. Study findings and constraints: Clones with expansion before ART led the repertoire at all time points. The blood, collected between the mid-2000s and the late 2010s, was possibly taken under older ART regimens.

The CDR3 length is 16 residues. After removal of 3 bases from V and 3 bases from J, the junction contained 6 bases not matched to a gene. Germline loops: CDR1 MNHNY, CDR2 SVGAGI (reference sequence). The sample consisted of unsorted PBMCs, taken 1.3 years before starting antiretroviral therapy. V and J are TRBV6-6 and TRBJ1-2; 11 positions match TRBD1. This TCR came from a man aged 35-49 years with HIV. The CDR3 protein is CASSYQLGQGDYGYTF. The CDR3 DNA reads TGTGCCAGCAGTTATCAGCTGGGACAGGGGGACTATGGCTACACCTTC.